Sequencing of this T cell receptor beta chain was carried out in a study of CD8 T cells in Susac syndrome. Study observations and caveats: An acknowledgment was made by the study that its TCR sequencing and HLA analysis involved relatively few individuals.

About this clonotype itself: The target antigen is unknown.

TCR beta sequencing covered blood CD8+ and CD4+ T cells. TEMRA cells were FACS-enriched and CD8+ and CD4+ T cells negatively isolated. Per the germline V gene, CDR1 is SNHLY and CDR2 is FYNNEI. V shed 7 bases and J shed 4 bases, with 11 bases lying between them. The CDR3 spans 13 residues. After extraction with the RNeasy kit, roughly 0.45 to 1 ug of the RNA was reverse transcribed using random hexamers. The amplification used immunoSEQ multiplex PCR on TCR beta CDR3; it spanned 54 Vbeta and 13 Jbeta. TCRdb reprocessed the immunoSEQ multiplex PCR reads with MiXCR, giving one entry per CDR3 protein. The sample records 230,000 or so distinct CDR3 sequences, around 96% being singletons.

The chain recombines TRBV2 with TRBJ2-1; D is possibly TRBD1 (6 bases). Sample: CD4+ T cells from PBMCs. This sequence was found in a human donor with multiple sclerosis. The CDR3 nucleotides read TGTGCCAGCAAGCCGGGACAATACAATGAGCAGTTCTTC. This encodes CASKPGQYNEQFF.